This TCR beta chain appears in the sequencing data of a study of metastatic and nonmetastatic thyroid tumors. Points from the study as a whole: It was reported that TCR beta diversity was significantly higher in malignant thyroid tumors than benign nodules, in blood and tumor.

This clone was seen a few times. Its antigen is not identified. A much larger clone differs by one base, so this may be a read error. Germline loops: CDR1 MGHDK, CDR2 SYGVNS. The CDR3 contains 14 residues. As handled by the study authors: The study took CDR3 differences across clinicopathological groups and made a distant-metastasis classifier for papillary thyroid cancer from them. TCRdb called clones again from the PCR reads with MiXCR. The V and J calls here are based on TCRdb, not the publication. Of about 93,000 clones in the sample, over 8.5% are singletons; the top ten hold approximately 8.8%. No treatment of any kind had been given to any patient before thyroid surgery.

Sequencing used blood. This clonotype originated in a female donor with papillary thyroid cancer or a benign thyroid nodule (not recorded which). Some clones in this sample may be carry-over from other donors' samples. The J gene is TRBJ2-2, the V gene TRBV25-1, with D uncertain. DNA of the CDR3: TGTGCCAGCAGAAAAGAGGCGAACGCCGGGGAGCTGTTTTTT. The encoded protein is CASRKEANAGELFF. Together with reference TRBV25-1 and TRBJ2-2, the CDR3 gives the full variable domain: EADIYQTPRYLVIGTGKKITLECSQTMGHDKMYWYQQDPGMELHLIHYSYGVNSTEKGDLSSESTVSRIRTEHFPLTLESARPSHTSQYLCASRKEANAGELFFGEGSRLTVL.